This entry features one T cell receptor (beta chain) sequence. Its antigen is currently unknown. Data came from immunoSEQ multiplex PCR; TCRdb stores just in-frame clones and leaves some out. The sample holds over a million clones, 75% to 85% seen once. These data come from a study of shared clonotypes between healthy human individuals. Whole-study context: The donor group consisted of a couple of women and a few men, aged 18 to 49.

With 6 bases removed from V and 7 bases from J, the gap between germline ends came to 13 bases. The CDR3 contains 13 residues. Germline V CDR1 and CDR2: MDHEN, SYDVKM. General observations from the study: The represented genetic and exposure-history diversity was limited by the small number of donors. Large sequencing depth failed to make sorted-subset sequencing complete, rarefaction showed.

The TCR originated in a man aged 18 to 30 in good health. Some clones in this sample may be carry-over from other donors' samples. The sequencing sample was made of memory CD4+ T cells from PBMCs. As for subset: CD45RA-negative fraction. The chain uses TRBV28 and TRBJ2-1; D call uncertain. CDR3 protein: CASRGPAANEQFF. The CDR3, as DNA: TGTGCCAGCAGAGGACCAGCTGCGAATGAGCAGTTCTTC.